These 13 T cell receptor beta chains came from one sample sequenced in a study of T-cell memory formation after mild COVID-19. TCRdb independently ran MiXCR on the 5' RACE reads; one entry per CDR3 protein. Among under 250,000 distinct CDR3 sequences, 8% to 10% were seen once, and the ten largest hold roughly a fifth. Sequencing input: PBMCs or a T cell subset sorted from them (not recorded which). The receptors were sampled from a young man who had mild COVID-19 (a few samples of this study predate the infection). Cell type and time point are not known.

This clonotype was observed at least ten times. V is TRBV7-6 and J is TRBJ1-1; 7 bases are a match to TRBD1. This CDR3 region has 15 residues. J gave up 4 bases and V 4 bases, and 9 bases lay outside the gene matches. In germline, CDR1 is SGHVS, CDR2 FNYEAQ. CDR3 sequence (DNA): TGTGCCAGCAGCTGGAAGACAGGGCCGGGCACTGAAGCTTTCTTT. This sequence encodes CASSWKTGPGTEAFF. Variable domain in full (rest from reference TRBV7-6 and TRBJ1-1): GAGVSQSPRYKVTKRGQDVALRCDPISGHVSLYWYRQALGQGPEFLTYFNYEAQQDKSGLPNDRFSAERPEGSISTLTIQRTEQRDSAMYRCASSWKTGPGTEAFFGQGTRLTVV.

The chain is built from TRBV11-1 and TRBJ2-1, with 10 bases aligning to TRBD2. Looked up from germline, CDR1 is SGHAT and CDR2 is FQDESV (reference sequence). The V segment lost 2 bases and the J segment 9 bases; nucleotides outside the gene matches: 10. The CDR3 extends over 16 amino acids. Written as DNA, the CDR3 is TGTGCCAGCAGCTTACCACAACTAGCGGGGTCGGGTGAGCAGTTCTTC. Protein product: CASSLPQLAGSGEQFF. The full variable domain, completed using reference TRBV11-1 and TRBJ2-1, is EAEVAQSPRYKITEKSQAVAFWCDPISGHATLYWYRQILGQGPELLVQFQDESVVDDSQLPKDRFSAERLKGVDSTLKIQPAELGDSAMYLCASSLPQLAGSGEQFFGPGTRLTVL.

This sequence joins TRBV6-2 or TRBV6-3 and TRBJ2-1; possible D gene TRBD1, 5 bases. CDR3 length equals 15 residues. With 4 bases removed from V and 2 bases from J, the gap between germline ends came to 12 bases. Looked up from germline, CDR1 is MNHEY and CDR2 is SVGEGT. The CDR3 coding sequence is TGTGCCAGCAGTTTGAGCACAGGCACCTACAATGAGCAGTTCTTC. Its protein is CASSLSTGTYNEQFF.

V usage is TRBV3-1 and J usage is TRBJ2-1; D perhaps matches TRBD2 (6 bases). Looked up from germline, CDR1 is LGHDT and CDR2 is YNNKEL (reference sequence). The CDR3 totals 16 residues. The V gene lost 4 bases and the J gene lost 10 bases, with 23 bases spanning the gap. The CDR3: CASSPDWAASDIEQFF. The DNA for the CDR3 is TGTGCCAGCAGCCCAGACTGGGCCGCTAGCGATATAGAGCAGTTCTTC.

V is TRBV2 and J is TRBJ1-5; D remains ambiguous. Looked up from germline, CDR1 is SNHLY and CDR2 is FYNNEI. The CDR3 is made up of 13 amino acids. The germline V and J ends were trimmed by 2 bases and 5 bases, with 7 bases remaining between them. CDR3 region: CASSEQSDQPQHF. DNA of the CDR3: TGTGCCAGCAGTGAACAGAGTGATCAGCCCCAGCATTTT.

This clonotype appeared a few times. The V gene is TRBV18, the J gene TRBJ1-1, with TRBD1 matching over 9 bases. This CDR3 is 16 amino acids long. Germline CDR1 reads KGHSH; CDR2 reads LQKENI. The ends lost 4 bases at V and 1 base at J; junction bases unmatched: 7. This chain's CDR3 is CASSQRVQGANTEAFF. CDR3 in DNA: TGTGCCAGCTCACAACGAGTACAGGGGGCGAACACTGAAGCTTTCTTT.

The chain couples TRBV2 to TRBJ2-5; D perhaps matches TRBD2 (6 bases). The CDR3 runs to 14 residues. CDR1 and CDR2 (germline): SNHLY, FYNNEI. Trimming removed 2 bases at V and 2 bases at J, with 9 bases between. CDR3 nucleotide sequence: TGTGCCAGCAGTGAAATAGCGGTACAAGAGACCCAGTACTTC. It codes for CASSEIAVQETQYF.

This clonotype has a handful of counts. This chain connects TRBV5-1 to TRBJ2-1; TRBD2 matches at 10 bases. The CDR3 totals 16 residues. In germline, CDR1 is SGHRS, CDR2 YFSETQ. J lost 5 bases, V lost 4 bases, and 9 bases had no gene match. The CDR3 DNA sequence: TGCGCCAGCAGCGGCTCTAGCGGGGGTAGTCACAATGAGCAGTTCTTC. Its protein is CASSGSSGGSHNEQFF.

V usage is TRBV24-1 and J usage is TRBJ2-1, with D perhaps matching TRBD1 or TRBD2 (6 bases each). The CDR3 is made up of 13 amino acids. The germline CDR1 and CDR2 sequences are KGHDR and SFDVKD. The germline V and J ends were trimmed by 9 bases and 8 bases, with 16 bases remaining between them. The DNA of the CDR3 is TGTGCCACCGGGACATTGGAGGGGGATGAGCAGTTCTTC. Its protein product is CATGTLEGDEQFF.

This clonotype was seen a handful of times. J is TRBJ1-4 and V is TRBV12-3 or TRBV12-4, with D perhaps matching TRBD1 (6 bases). CDR3 length: 14 residues. Trimming stripped 3 bases from V and 3 bases from J, with 8 bases between. CDR3 in DNA: TGTGCCAGCAGTTTTGGACAGCCTAATGAAAAACTGTTTTTT. Its protein product is CASSFGQPNEKLFF.

V is TRBV4-2 and J is TRBJ1-2, with D tentatively TRBD1 (6 bases). The CDR3 covers 16 residues. CDR1 LGHNA and CDR2 YNFKEQ come from the germline V gene. Trimming removed 0 bases from V and 7 bases from J, with 18 bases in between. The CDR3 is CASSQDPAGGSGGYTF. CDR3 sequence (DNA): TGTGCCAGCAGCCAAGATCCGGCGGGGGGCAGCGGTGGCTACACCTTC.

This clonotype was seen repeatedly, ten times or more. V gene TRBV5-1 combines with J gene TRBJ2-3, with D maybe TRBD1 (6 bases). Looked up from germline, CDR1 is SGHRS and CDR2 is YFSETQ. V shed 4 bases and J shed 0 bases, with 9 bases lying between them. The CDR3 loop spans 14 amino acids. CDR3 protein: CASSPGDSTDTQYF. Written as DNA, the CDR3 is TGCGCCAGCAGCCCAGGGGACAGCACAGATACGCAGTATTTT.

This clonotype was counted at least ten times. The chain combines TRBV4-3 with TRBJ2-3; 10 nucleotides align to TRBD2. The CDR3 covers 19 residues. Trimming removed 0 bases from V and 2 bases from J; junction bases left unmatched: 11. Germline CDR1 is LGHNA and CDR2 is YSLEER. The CDR3 nucleotides read TGCGCCAGCAGCCAAGATCCCGTTACTAGCGGGGTTTTCACAGATACGCAGTATTTT. This gives the protein CASSQDPVTSGVFTDTQYF.